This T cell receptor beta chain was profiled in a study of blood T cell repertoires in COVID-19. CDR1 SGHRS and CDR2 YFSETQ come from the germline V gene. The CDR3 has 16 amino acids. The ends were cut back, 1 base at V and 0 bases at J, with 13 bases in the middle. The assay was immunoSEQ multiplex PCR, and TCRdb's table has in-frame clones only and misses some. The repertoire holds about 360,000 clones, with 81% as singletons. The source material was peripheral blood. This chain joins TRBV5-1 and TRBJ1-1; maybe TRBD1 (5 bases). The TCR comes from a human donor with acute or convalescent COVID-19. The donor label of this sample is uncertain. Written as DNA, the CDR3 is TGCGCCAGCAGCTTGAACAGGCAGCTCTTGAACACTGAAGCTTTCTTT. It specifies CASSLNRQLLNTEAFF.